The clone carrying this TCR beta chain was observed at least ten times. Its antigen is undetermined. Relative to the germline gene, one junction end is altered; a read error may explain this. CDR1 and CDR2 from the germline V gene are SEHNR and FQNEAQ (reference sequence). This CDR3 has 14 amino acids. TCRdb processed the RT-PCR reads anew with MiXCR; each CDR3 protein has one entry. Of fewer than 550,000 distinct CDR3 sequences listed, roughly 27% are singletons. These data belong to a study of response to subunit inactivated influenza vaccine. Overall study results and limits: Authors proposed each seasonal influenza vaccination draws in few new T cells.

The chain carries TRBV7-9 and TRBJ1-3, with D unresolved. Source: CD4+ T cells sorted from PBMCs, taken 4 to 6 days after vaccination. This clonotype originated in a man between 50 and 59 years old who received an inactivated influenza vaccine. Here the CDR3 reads CASSLSVSGNTIYF. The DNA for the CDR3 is TGCGCCAGCAGCTTGTCAGTCTCTGGAAACACCATATATTTT. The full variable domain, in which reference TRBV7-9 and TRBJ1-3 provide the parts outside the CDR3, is DTGVSQNPRHKITKRGQNVTFRCDPISEHNRLYWYRQTLGQGPEFLTYFQNEAQLEKSRLLSDRFSAERPKGSFSTLEIQRTEQGDSAMYLCASSLSVSGNTIYFGEGSWLTVV.